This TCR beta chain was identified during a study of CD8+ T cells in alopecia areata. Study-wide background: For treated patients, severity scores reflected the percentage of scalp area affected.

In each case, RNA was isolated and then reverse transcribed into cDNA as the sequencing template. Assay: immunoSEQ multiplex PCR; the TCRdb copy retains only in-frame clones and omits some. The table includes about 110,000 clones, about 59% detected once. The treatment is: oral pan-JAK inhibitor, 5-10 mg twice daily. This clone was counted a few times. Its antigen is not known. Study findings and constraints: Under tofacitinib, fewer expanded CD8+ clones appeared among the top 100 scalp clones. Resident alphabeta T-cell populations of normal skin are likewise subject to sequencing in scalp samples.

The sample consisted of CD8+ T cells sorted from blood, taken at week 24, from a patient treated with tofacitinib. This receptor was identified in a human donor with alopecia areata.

The CDR3 DNA follows: TGTGCCAGCAGTTTATGGGGGGACGAGCAGTACTTC. It is translated as CASSLWGDEQYF. The chain is built from TRBV27 and TRBJ2-7; a weak D match, TRBD2 (6 bases). The CDR3 is 12 residues long. V was cut by 1 base and J by 5 bases, with 6 bases left in between. Germline V lookup: CDR1 MNHEY, CDR2 SMNVEV (reference sequence).